One sample yielded the 19 T cell receptor beta chains listed below, sequenced in a study of T-cell reconstitution after alpha-beta-depleted transplantation in children. Preparation of the TCRbeta library involved a method that used unique molecular identifiers. TCRdb reprocessed the PCR reads via MiXCR and lists one record per CDR3 protein. This sample has hundreds of thousands of distinct CDR3 sequences, with 20% to 25% found just once. Sequences were derived from PBMCs, mostly from graft donor cells, sampled 360 days after TCRalphabeta/CD19-depleted stem cell transplant. The receptors come from a boy in the first two years of life who had a stem cell transplant for acute myeloid leukemia, so the T cells may come from the graft donor.

This clonotype appeared many times. This chain uses TRBV5-1 with TRBJ1-6; 11 nucleotides match TRBD1. Trimming took 7 bases from V and 9 from J; bases not matched to a gene: 6. The CDR3 is 14 residues long. Looked up from germline, CDR1 is SGHRS and CDR2 is YFSETQ. The CDR3 DNA follows: TGCGCCAGCGGAACCGGGACAGGGGGTTCACCCCTCCACTTT. It encodes CASGTGTGGSPLHF.

CDR3 in DNA: TGTGCCTGGAGTGTGGGACTTCACAATGAGCAGTTCTTC. Protein product: CAWSVGLHNEQFF. The chain recombines TRBV30 with TRBJ2-1, with TRBD2 as a possible D gene (6 bases). The CDR3 loop spans 13 amino acids. The germline CDR1 and CDR2 sequences are GTSNPN and SVGIG (reference sequence). V was trimmed by 0 bases and J by 5 bases, leaving 8 bases between them.

Points on this clonotype: This could be a read error, since a much larger clone is one nucleotide away. The chain combines TRBV27 with TRBJ2-1, with 9 nucleotides matching TRBD2. J was trimmed by 4 bases and V by 5 bases; bases with no gene match: 9. The CDR3 is 16 amino acids. In germline, CDR1 is MNHEY, CDR2 SMNVEV (reference sequence). CDR3 DNA sequence: TGTGCCAGCAGTACCCCAGGGACTAGCTTGTACAATGAGCAGTTCTTC. Amino acid sequence: CASSTPGTSLYNEQFF.

The gene calls are TRBV20-1 and TRBJ2-3, with D unclear. Looked up from germline, CDR1 is DFQATT and CDR2 is SNEGSKA (reference sequence). There are 11 residues in the CDR3. V was cut by 7 bases and J by 4 bases, with 9 bases left in between. CDR3 in DNA: TGCAGTGGATCTATCGCAGATACGCAGTATTTT. It yields the protein CSGSIADTQYF.

J is TRBJ1-1 and V is TRBV5-1; 8 bases fit TRBD1. The CDR3 contains 14 residues. V was clipped by 4 bases and J by 4 bases; unmatched bases: 6. Germline-derived CDR1 and CDR2 are SGHRS and YFSETQ. CDR3 region: CASSRRQGTTEAFF. The CDR3 coding sequence is TGCGCCAGCAGCAGAAGACAGGGGACCACTGAAGCTTTCTTT.

On this clonotype: A much larger clone differs by one base, so this may be a read error. The rearrangement uses TRBV27 and TRBJ2-5; D assignment may be TRBD1 or TRBD2 (6 bases each). Germline-derived CDR1 and CDR2 are MNHEY and SMNVEV (reference sequence). The CDR3 totals 14 residues. CDR3 nucleotides: TGTGCCAGCAGGGACTACGGGGGCCAAGAGGCCCAGTACTTC. Its translation: CASRDYGGQEAQYF.

This clonotype appeared many times. The chain combines TRBV15 with TRBJ1-1; no clear D gene. Germline CDR1 reads LNHNV; CDR2 reads YYDKDF (reference sequence). The CDR3 runs to 15 residues. V lost 5 bases and J 4 bases, leaving 17 bases between the germline ends. For the CDR3, the DNA is TGTGCCACCAGCCCTCGGGGTGGATCGGGCACTGAAGCTTTCTTT. It encodes CATSPRGGSGTEAFF.

The rearrangement joins TRBV12-3 or TRBV12-4 to TRBJ1-1, with a weak D call TRBD1 (6 bases). V was shortened by 7 bases and J by 0 bases, with 12 bases between the two germline ends. The CDR3 totals 14 residues. The CDR3 here is CASNDQGMNTEAFF. CDR3 coding DNA: TGTGCCAGCAACGACCAGGGGATGAACACTGAAGCTTTCTTT.

A few counts support this clonotype. The V call is TRBV20-1, the J call TRBJ2-1, with 11 bases matching TRBD2. Looked up from germline, CDR1 is DFQATT and CDR2 is SNEGSKA (reference sequence). The CDR3 runs 15 residues. V lost 5 bases to trimming and J lost 3 bases; unmatched junction nucleotides: 6. CDR3 region: CSAGGLAEVYNEQFF. The CDR3 DNA follows: TGCAGTGCTGGGGGACTAGCGGAGGTCTACAATGAGCAGTTCTTC.

This chain links TRBV6-5 with TRBJ2-3; D might be TRBD1 or TRBD2, each matching 5 bases. The CDR3 totals 17 residues. In germline, CDR1 is MNHEY, CDR2 SVGAGI. V was cut by 2 bases and J by 1 base, with 16 bases left in between. The chain's CDR3 is CASSYTRGGFRTDTQYF. CDR3 sequence (DNA): TGTGCCAGCAGTTACACGAGGGGTGGGTTTCGCACAGATACGCAGTATTTT.

The CDR3 is CASSLGRDSLCYF. The DNA of the CDR3 is TGTGCCAGCAGCCTCGGCCGGGACTCTTTATGCTACTTC. The chain uses TRBV11-2 and TRBJ2-4; D perhaps matches TRBD2 (6 bases). Trimming pared 5 bases from V and 16 bases from J, leaving 21 bases between. CDR1 is SGHAT, CDR2 FQNNGV, per germline. The CDR3 length is 13 residues.

This clonotype has just one count. This chain connects TRBV12-3 or TRBV12-4 to TRBJ1-2; 8 positions agree with TRBD1. This CDR3 is 13 amino acids long. V gave up 6 bases and J gave up 8 bases; unmatched junction bases: 8. This CDR3 is CASRYMDRDGYTF. CDR3 bases: TGTGCCAGCAGATATATGGACAGGGACGGCTACACCTTC.

This clonotype showed up many times. The rearrangement links TRBV5-5 to TRBJ2-3; D gene unclear. V dropped 6 bases and J dropped 5 bases, with 10 bases sitting between them. The germline CDR1 and CDR2 sequences are SGHKS and YYEKEE (reference sequence). The CDR3 runs 12 residues. This CDR3 reads CASNKMVDTQYF. CDR3 DNA sequence: TGTGCCAGCAACAAGATGGTAGATACGCAGTATTTT.

The rearrangement links TRBV24-1 to TRBJ2-1; D is undetermined. Germline CDR1 and CDR2: KGHDR and SFDVKD. CDR3 length: 16 residues. Trimming stripped 0 bases from V and 9 bases from J, with 17 bases between. The CDR3 loop is CATSDLARSDTGEQFF. In nucleotides, the CDR3 is TGTGCCACCAGTGATTTGGCTCGAAGTGACACGGGTGAGCAGTTCTTC.

The rearrangement uses TRBV5-1 and TRBJ2-1; TRBD1 matches 7 bases. This CDR3 region has 16 residues. CDR1 is SGHRS, CDR2 YFSETQ, per germline. V lost 5 bases to trimming and J lost 4 bases; unmatched junction nucleotides: 12. The CDR3, as DNA: TGCGCCAGCAGTTCGACCGAGGGGGCCTATTACAATGAGCAGTTCTTC. This encodes CASSSTEGAYYNEQFF. The whole variable domain, remainder taken from reference TRBV5-1 and TRBJ2-1, is KAGVTQTPRYLIKTRGQQVTLSCSPISGHRSVSWYQQTPGQGLQFLFEYFSETQRNKGNFPGRFSGRQFSNSRSEMNVSTLELGDSALYLCASSSTEGAYYNEQFFGPGTRLTVL.

This clonotype was recorded at least ten times. The V call is TRBV20-1, the J call TRBJ2-1; 9 bases line up with TRBD1. CDR3 length: 15 residues. From germline, CDR1 is DFQATT and CDR2 SNEGSKA (reference sequence). With V trimmed by 0 bases and J by 7 bases, 7 bases remained unmatched. The CDR3 DNA reads TGCAGTGCTAGAGATAAGGGACAGGGATCGAATGAGCAGTTCTTC. Its translation: CSARDKGQGSNEQFF.

This clonotype is a singleton in its sample. The V and J genes are TRBV3-1 and TRBJ2-3, with D possibly matching TRBD1 (5 bases). This CDR3 is built from 16 residues. Germline V lookup: CDR1 LGHDT, CDR2 YNNKEL (reference sequence). V was clipped by 0 bases and J by 0 bases, with 10 bases between them. The CDR3 here is CASSQEGVPSTDTQYF. Here the CDR3 DNA reads TGTGCCAGCAGCCAAGAAGGGGTACCTAGCACAGATACGCAGTATTTT.

This clonotype was counted many times. Written as DNA, the CDR3 is TGTGCCAGCAGCTTAGGGGGGGGTTGGACCAGCACAGATACGCAGTATTTT. Protein product: CASSLGGGWTSTDTQYF. This chain uses TRBV7-2 with TRBJ2-3; 7 bases agree with TRBD2. This CDR3 has 17 residues. V was pared by 1 base and J by 0 bases, with 7 bases of the junction left unmatched. The germline CDR1 and CDR2 sequences are SGHTA and FQGNSA.

This clonotype has a count of ten or more. This rearrangement joins TRBV5-5 to TRBJ2-1; a possible D gene is TRBD2 (6 bases). The CDR3 is 16 residues long. Trimming pared 0 bases from V and 3 bases from J, leaving 13 bases between. CDR1 and CDR2 (germline): SGHKS, YYEKEE (reference sequence). CDR3 sequence: CASSLVSEGGYNEQFF. The CDR3 nucleotides read TGTGCCAGCAGCTTGGTTTCGGAGGGTGGCTACAATGAGCAGTTCTTC.